This T cell receptor (beta chain) stems from a study of blood T cell repertoires in COVID-19. Whole-study context: Specimens from acute and convalescent COVID-19 originated in the United States, Italy and Spain. T cells, B-cell-depleted T cells, or PBMCs supplied cDNA or gDNA.

The repertoire was sequenced with immunoSEQ multiplex PCR; TCRdb's copy has only in-frame clones and lacks some. This sample has about 210,000 clones, with around 85% found just once. Enrolment of Seattle patients took place during active infection, and they were followed longitudinally. The V gene's germline CDR1 is KGHSH and CDR2 LQKENI. This CDR3 has 15 residues. After removal of 4 bases from V and 0 bases from J, the junction contained 3 bases not matched to a gene. V usage is TRBV18 and J usage is TRBJ1-5, with 7 bases fitting TRBD1. This TCR came from a man aged 50-59 years with COVID-19, enrolled during active disease. Material: peripheral blood. CDR3 in amino acids: CASSQGTASNQPQHF. The DNA of the CDR3 is TGTGCCAGCTCACAGGGGACAGCTAGCAATCAGCCCCAGCATTTT.